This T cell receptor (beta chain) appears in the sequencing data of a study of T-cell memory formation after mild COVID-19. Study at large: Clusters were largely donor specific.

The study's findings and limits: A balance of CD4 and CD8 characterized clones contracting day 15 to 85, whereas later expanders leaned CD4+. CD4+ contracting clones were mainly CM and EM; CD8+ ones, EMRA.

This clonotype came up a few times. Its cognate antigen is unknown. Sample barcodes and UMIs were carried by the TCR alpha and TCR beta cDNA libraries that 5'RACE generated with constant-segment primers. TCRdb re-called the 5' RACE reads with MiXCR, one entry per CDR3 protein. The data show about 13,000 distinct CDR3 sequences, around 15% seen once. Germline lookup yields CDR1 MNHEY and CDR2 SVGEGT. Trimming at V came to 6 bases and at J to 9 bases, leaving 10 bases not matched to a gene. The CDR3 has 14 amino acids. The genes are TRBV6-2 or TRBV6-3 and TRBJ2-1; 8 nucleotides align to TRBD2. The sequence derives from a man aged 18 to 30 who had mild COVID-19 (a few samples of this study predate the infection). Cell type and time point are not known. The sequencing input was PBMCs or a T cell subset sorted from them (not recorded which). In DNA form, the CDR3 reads TGTGCCAGCAGCGGGACTAGTTGGTCGGCTGAGCAGTTCTTC. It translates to CASSGTSWSAEQFF.